This record looks at one T cell receptor beta chain sequence and its context. Germline CDR1 reads SNHLY; CDR2 reads FYNNEI. The V end lost 0 bases, the J end lost 5 bases, and 14 bases lay between the germline ends. CDR3 length: 15 amino acids. This sample was included in a study of control samples from healthy donors and cancer patients. The data were produced by immunoSEQ multiplex PCR, yet TCRdb's version contains in-frame clones alone and is incomplete. The sample records approximately 150,000 clones, 96% being singletons. The sequence derives from a woman in her 30s in good health. The V and J genes are TRBV2 and TRBJ2-7; the D gene could be TRBD1 or TRBD2 (5 bases each). The specimen was blood. The CDR3 protein is CASSEAGTPVDEQYF. The CDR3 DNA is TGTGCCAGCAGTGAAGCCGGGACGCCCGTCGACGAGCAGTACTTC.